The T cell receptor (beta chain) described here comes from a study of long-term antiretroviral therapy in people with HIV. Samples held roughly 0.85-11 million cryopreserved PBMC, and DNA extraction followed. Runs used v3.0 of the immunoSEQ assay and were done at survey level. Assay used: immunoSEQ multiplex PCR; TCRdb lists only in-frame clones, some missing. Of about 39,000 clones listed, around 85% were seen once; the top ten hold 4.5% to 7%. Unmatched junction bases numbered 12, after V lost 6 bases and J lost 6 bases. The CDR3 spans 14 residues. The germline CDR1 and CDR2 sequences are SQVTM and ANQGSEA.

The chain carries TRBV29-1 and TRBJ2-3, with 7 bases fitting TRBD2. The material sequenced was unsorted PBMCs, taken 3.1 years after starting antiretroviral therapy. The sequence came from a woman aged 45-60 years with HIV. The CDR3 nucleotides are TGCAGCGTAGCGGGACGGCTAAAGTGGGATACGCAGTATTTT. Its translation: CSVAGRLKWDTQYF.